The source of this T cell receptor beta chain is a study of cytomegalovirus exposure and HLA in healthy donors. A multiplex PCR was run with 60 Vbeta primers and 13 Jbeta primers. Clones were read by immunoSEQ multiplex PCR, and TCRdb kept only the in-frame ones, dropping some. The sample contains around 140,000 clones, around nine tenths of which appear only once. The CDR3 totals 14 residues. The V end was cut by 5 bases, the J end by 6 bases, with 17 bases between. Germline values: CDR1 SNHLY, CDR2 FYNNEI. This clone was seen once. What it binds is not known. Study results and caveats: In vitro testing confirmed three CMV-associated chains as specific for CMV antigens. Some 17,000 TCR beta sequences were associated with HLA alleles at 0.05 false discovery rate in a later analysis.

This chain links TRBV2 with TRBJ2-7, with D possibly matching TRBD2 (6 bases). The TCR was taken from a woman in her twenties or thirties in good health and CMV-seronegative. Specimen: PBMCs. As DNA, the CDR3 is TGTGCCAGCAGTCTCGGGAGACTTAGAACCGAGCAGTACTTC. This translates into CASSLGRLRTEQYF.